One sample yielded the 5 T cell receptor beta chains listed below, sequenced in a study of T-cell memory formation after mild COVID-19. TCRdb recomputed calls from the 5' RACE reads with MiXCR, one row per CDR3 protein. Among under 150,000 distinct CDR3 sequences listed, about a sixth were seen once. The sequenced sample consisted of PBMCs or a T cell subset sorted from them (not recorded which). The receptors shown here come from an adult woman who had mild COVID-19 (a few samples of this study predate the infection). Cell type and time point are not known.

This chain links TRBV7-8 with TRBJ1-1, with D possibly TRBD1 on 5 matching bases. Germline assignment: CDR1 SGHVS and CDR2 FQNEAQ. V lost 1 base, J lost 9 bases, and 9 bases lay in between. The CDR3 loop spans 12 amino acids. CDR3 coding DNA: TGTGCCAGCAGCTTAGTGGCAGGGCAAGCTTTCTTT. This gives the protein CASSLVAGQAFF.

This clonotype turned up a few times. This chain joins TRBV20-1 and TRBJ2-3; the D gene is possibly TRBD2 (6 bases). CDR3 length: 15 amino acids. Looked up from germline, CDR1 is DFQATT and CDR2 is SNEGSKA (reference sequence). V dropped 6 bases and J dropped 3 bases, with 19 bases sitting between them. Here the CDR3 DNA reads TGCAGTGCCCACGACGGGGGAGAACTAACAGATACGCAGTATTTT. The encoded protein is CSAHDGGELTDTQYF.

The chain links TRBV7-8 to TRBJ1-2, with a possible D match to TRBD1 (5 bases). This CDR3 comprises 14 residues. V was trimmed by 2 bases and J by 5 bases, leaving 12 bases between them. CDR1 SGHVS and CDR2 FQNEAQ come from the germline V gene. The CDR3 here is CASSLFGGVYGYTF. The CDR3 DNA sequence: TGTGCCAGCAGCTTATTTGGGGGGGTGTATGGCTACACCTTC.

The chain is built from TRBV7-6 and TRBJ2-1, with a tentative D call TRBD1 (6 bases). The CDR3 sequence is 14 residues long. V was clipped by 7 bases and J by 10 bases, with 20 bases between them. The germline V gene encodes CDR1 SGHVS and CDR2 FNYEAQ. CDR3: CASTESNSGTEQFF. DNA for the CDR3: TGTGCCAGCACCGAGTCCAACTCCGGGACAGAGCAGTTCTTC.

This clonotype was recorded a few times. The genes are TRBV5-1 and TRBJ2-3; TRBD1 might be the D (6 bases). The CDR3 contains 15 residues. The V end was cut by 4 bases, the J end by 0 bases, with 12 bases between. The V gene's germline CDR1 is SGHRS and CDR2 YFSETQ. The CDR3 nucleotides read TGCGCCAGCAGCGGGGGACATGCTAGCACAGATACGCAGTATTTT. This gives the protein CASSGGHASTDTQYF.